This T cell receptor beta chain was identified during a study of beta chain features in type 1 diabetes. In the study overall: There was similarity between patients and healthy donors in age, gender and cell yields.

One heparinised blood draw averaging roughly 100 mL was given by each donor. Overall study findings and caveats: There was no resolution here of whether HLA type influences TCRB rearrangement. For patients, the naive, central memory and Treg TCRB repertoires appeared more alike than for healthy donors.

What was sequenced were expressed TCRB transcripts, since all of the isolated RNA had been reverse transcribed. The method was immunoSEQ multiplex PCR; TCRdb's version includes in-frame clones alone and lacks a portion of them. The table has under 450,000 clones, about 14% seen once. Concerning this clone itself: No antigen is known for it. Within the sample, other DNA sequences also encode this same CDR3.

This CDR3 contains 15 residues. Trimming removed 1 base from V and 5 bases from J; junction bases left unmatched: 4. From germline, CDR1 is LNHNV and CDR2 YYDKDF (reference sequence). V is TRBV15 and J is TRBJ2-2; TRBD2 matches at 7 bases. The sequenced material came from naive CD4+ T cells from blood. The TCR comes from a woman aged 18-29 years in good health. CDR3 DNA: TGTGCCACCAGCAGAGGTACGGGAGGTACCGGGGAGCTGTTTTTT. Translating it yields CATSRGTGGTGELFF.